These 21 T cell receptor beta chains came from one sample sequenced in a study of CD8 T cells in Susac syndrome (dated by TCRdb to about 2019). The protocol used for the library was the immunoSEQ multiplex PCR assay. RNA was extracted using the RNeasy kit, and about 0.45 to 1 ug of the RNA was reverse transcribed with random hexamers. TCRdb reworked the public reads: Q25 trimming with fastp, MiXCR clone assembly, productive beta chains retained. Each record represents a unique CDR3 protein, reported with the most common genes and DNA among its rows. This sample comprises some 400,000 distinct CDR3 sequences, 85% to 90% of them detected only once. Under 0.15% of the sample belongs to the ten largest clones. What was sequenced was CD8+ T cells from PBMCs. These receptors originate from a human donor with multiple sclerosis.

The gene calls are TRBV2 and TRBJ1-6; D is unresolved. The germline gives CDR1 SNHLY, CDR2 FYNNEI. This CDR3 is built from 15 residues. The V gene lost 1 base and the J gene lost 7 bases, with 11 bases spanning the gap. In nucleotides, the CDR3 is TGTGCCAGCAGTGAAGTTCCGGGTTACAATTCACCCCTCCACTTT. It codes for CASSEVPGYNSPLHF. Complete variable domain (other parts from reference TRBV2 and TRBJ1-6): EPEVTQTPSHQVTQMGQEVILRCVPISNHLYFYWYRQILGQKVEFLVSFYNNEISEKSEIFDDQFSVERPDGSNFTLKIRSTKLEDSAMYFCASSEVPGYNSPLHFGNGTRLTVT.

The genes are TRBV29-1 and TRBJ1-3; tentatively, D is TRBD1 (6 bases). Between the trimmed V and J ends, which lost 1 base and 0 bases, there was a span of 19 bases. Germline assignment: CDR1 SQVTM and CDR2 ANQGSEA. The CDR3 loop spans 18 amino acids. CDR3 bases: TGCAGCGTTGAAGCTACAGGGACCCCCGCTCTCTCTGGAAACACCATATATTTT. Residues: CSVEATGTPALSGNTIYF. Full variable domain (rest looked up from reference TRBV29-1 and TRBJ1-3): SAVISQKPSRDICQRGTSLTIQCQVDSQVTMMFWYRQQPGQSLTLIATANQGSEATYESGFVIDKFPISRPNLTFSTLTVSNMSPEDSSIYLCSVEATGTPALSGNTIYFGEGSWLTVV.

The chain has TRBV29-1 and TRBJ2-5; tentative D call: TRBD2 (6 bases). Between the trimmed V and J ends, which lost 3 bases and 5 bases, there was a span of 10 bases. The CDR3 sequence is 12 residues long. Germline CDR1 reads SQVTM; CDR2 reads ANQGSEA. This CDR3 reads CSVDVGGETQYF. The CDR3 coding sequence is TGCAGCGTTGACGTTGGGGGGGAGACCCAGTACTTC.

The genes are TRBV20-1 and TRBJ2-7; D is uncertain. Trimming took 3 bases from V and 1 from J, leaving 10 bases between them. CDR1 is DFQATT, CDR2 SNEGSKA, per germline (reference sequence). This CDR3 comprises 13 residues. CDR3: CSASGGNSYEQYF. The CDR3 DNA is TGCAGTGCTAGCGGCGGTAATTCCTACGAGCAGTACTTC.

This sequence joins TRBV7-6 and TRBJ2-7; 10 bases agree with TRBD1. The V and J ends lost 5 bases and 1 base, in that order; junction bases with no gene match: 8. This CDR3 contains 16 residues. Germline assignment: CDR1 SGHVS and CDR2 FNYEAQ. As DNA, the CDR3 is TGTGCCAGCAGCCGGGGACAGGGGACCTTTTCCTACGAGCAGTACTTC. Protein sequence: CASSRGQGTFSYEQYF.

V gene TRBV24-1 combines with J gene TRBJ2-3; 11 bases match TRBD2. The germline V gene encodes CDR1 KGHDR and CDR2 SFDVKD. The CDR3 is 16 residues long. Trimming cost V 4 bases and J 7 bases; bases outside gene matches: 9. CDR3 loop: CATSDPQTSGEYTQYF. CDR3 DNA sequence: TGTGCCACCAGTGACCCCCAGACTAGCGGGGAGTATACGCAGTATTTT.

V and J are TRBV3-1 and TRBJ2-1, with a possible D match to TRBD2 (6 bases). The CDR3 is 17 amino acids. V gave up 1 base and J gave up 6 bases, with 19 bases separating them. In germline, CDR1 is LGHDT, CDR2 YNNKEL (reference sequence). CDR3 residues: CASSQATDYLRTNEQFF. The DNA of the CDR3 is TGTGCCAGCAGCCAAGCCACGGACTACCTTCGGACCAATGAGCAGTTCTTC.

In DNA form, the CDR3 reads TGTGCCAGCAGCTTAGCAGTCTGGGCTAGCGGGAGCGATGAGCAGTTCTTC. It translates to CASSLAVWASGSDEQFF. The rearrangement joins TRBV7-2 to TRBJ2-1; TRBD2 matches 10 bases. The CDR3 is 17 residues long. J lost 8 bases, V lost 0 bases, and 10 bases had no gene match. CDR1 SGHTA and CDR2 FQGNSA come from the germline V gene.

The J gene is TRBJ1-6, the V gene TRBV9, with D perhaps TRBD1 (5 bases). V was cut by 0 bases and J by 10 bases, with 11 bases left in between. Looked up from germline, CDR1 is SGDLS and CDR2 is YYNGEE. The CDR3 spans 14 residues. CDR3 coding DNA: TGTGCCAGCAGCGTAGGCGGGGGAAACTCACCCCTCCACTTT. It translates to CASSVGGGNSPLHF.

The chain combines TRBV3-1 with TRBJ2-1; 7 positions agree with TRBD2. Germline CDR1 is LGHDT and CDR2 is YNNKEL (reference sequence). Germline trimming cut 1 base from V and 4 bases from J; bases unmatched to any gene: 13. This CDR3 is built from 18 residues. The CDR3 spells CASSQVVSRESLYNEQFF. CDR3 nucleotides: TGTGCCAGCAGCCAAGTGGTTTCGCGGGAGTCACTATACAATGAGCAGTTCTTC.

The CDR3 sequence: CASSEGAGDYTGELFF. Here the CDR3 DNA reads TGTGCCAGCAGTGAAGGGGCAGGGGACTACACCGGGGAGCTGTTTTTT. This chain connects TRBV2 to TRBJ2-2, with D possibly called TRBD1 or TRBD2 (6 bases each). From germline, CDR1 is SNHLY and CDR2 FYNNEI. The length of the CDR3 is 16 residues. The ends were cut back, 1 base at V and 3 bases at J, with 12 bases in the middle.

This clonotype showed up just a few times. The V gene is TRBV29-1, the J gene TRBJ2-7; 9 bases agree with TRBD1. V was clipped by 5 bases and J by 0 bases; unmatched bases: 2. The CDR3 runs to 13 residues. Germline CDR1 is SQVTM and CDR2 is ANQGSEA. CDR3 coding DNA: TGCAGCGTTTTGACAGGGGGCTCCTACGAGCAGTACTTC. The encoded protein is CSVLTGGSYEQYF.

The table lists this clonotype with a count of one. This chain links TRBV30 with TRBJ1-1; D is possibly TRBD1 (5 bases). The length of the CDR3 is 12 residues. The V end lost 8 bases, the J end lost 1 base, and 11 bases lay between the germline ends. The germline V gene has CDR1 GTSNPN and CDR2 SVGIG (reference sequence). The chain's CDR3 is CARYQGNTEAFF. CDR3 in DNA: TGTGCCCGTTATCAGGGGAACACTGAAGCTTTCTTT.

This chain joins TRBV15 and TRBJ2-5; D gene unclear. CDR1 is LNHNV, CDR2 YYDKDF, per germline (reference sequence). The V gene lost 0 bases and the J gene lost 1 base, with 9 bases spanning the gap. This CDR3 spans 15 amino acids. CDR3 amino acids: CATSREIGVQETQYF. DNA of the CDR3: TGTGCCACCAGCAGAGAAATCGGTGTCCAAGAGACCCAGTACTTC. The full variable domain, its missing parts supplied by reference TRBV15 and TRBJ2-5, is DAMVIQNPRYQVTQFGKPVTLSCSQTLNHNVMYWYQQKSSQAPKLLFHYYDKDFNNEADTPDNFQSRRPNTSFCFLDIRSPGLGDTAMYLCATSREIGVQETQYFGPGTRLLVL.

The chain links TRBV27 to TRBJ1-6; tentative D call: TRBD1 (5 bases). Germline V lookup: CDR1 MNHEY, CDR2 SMNVEV (reference sequence). This CDR3 is built from 15 residues. V lost 0 bases and J lost 5, with 8 bases in between. This CDR3 is CASSLSGLNNSPLHF. For the CDR3, the DNA is TGTGCCAGCAGTTTATCGGGACTCAATAATTCACCCCTCCACTTT.

The gene calls are TRBV5-1 and TRBJ2-7; the match to TRBD2 covers 8 bases. Germline CDR1 and CDR2: SGHRS and YFSETQ. The CDR3 length is 18 residues. V lost 0 bases, J lost 0 bases, and 11 bases stayed unmatched. In DNA form, the CDR3 reads TGCGCCAGCAGCTTGGTAGGTAGCGGGACTAGGAGCTCCTACGAGCAGTACTTC. Its translation: CASSLVGSGTRSSYEQYF.

This clonotype was found a few times. DNA for the CDR3: TGTGCCAGCAGTTACAGGGTCTACGAGCAGTACTTC. Amino acids: CASSYRVYEQYF. The chain joins TRBV6-5 to TRBJ2-7; D not resolved. Germline V gives CDR1 MNHEY, CDR2 SVGAGI. The ends were cut back, 2 bases at V and 3 bases at J, with 5 bases in the middle. The CDR3 contains 12 residues.

The J gene is TRBJ2-1, the V gene TRBV20-1, with a tentative D call TRBD1 (6 bases). The V gene lost 0 bases and the J gene lost 7 bases, with 25 bases spanning the gap. The CDR3 spans 18 residues. Germline loops: CDR1 DFQATT, CDR2 SNEGSKA (reference sequence). CDR3 DNA sequence: TGCAGTGCTAGAGATGTGACAGGCCTTAAGACTCAAAATAATGAGCAGTTCTTC. This sequence encodes CSARDVTGLKTQNNEQFF.

V gene TRBV5-1 combines with J gene TRBJ2-1, with 9 bases identical to TRBD2. The germline gives CDR1 SGHRS, CDR2 YFSETQ. The V gene end was trimmed by 0 bases and the J gene end by 8 bases; junction bases not matched to a gene: 12. This CDR3 region has 17 residues. In nucleotides, the CDR3 is TGCGCCAGCAGCTTGGGTAGCGGGAGATACGTAGGGGATGAGCAGTTCTTC. This encodes CASSLGSGRYVGDEQFF. The variable domain in full, completed from reference TRBV5-1 and TRBJ2-1, reads KAGVTQTPRYLIKTRGQQVTLSCSPISGHRSVSWYQQTPGQGLQFLFEYFSETQRNKGNFPGRFSGRQFSNSRSEMNVSTLELGDSALYLCASSLGSGRYVGDEQFFGPGTRLTVL.

The sample holds one count of this clonotype. This chain joins TRBV2 and TRBJ1-2; TRBD1 aligns across 7 bases. CDR1 and CDR2 from the germline V gene are SNHLY and FYNNEI. V lost 9 bases, J lost 6 bases, and 7 bases stayed unmatched. CDR3 length equals 12 residues. The CDR3 reads CARRGQNNGYTF. The CDR3 nucleotides are TGTGCCAGGAGGGGGCAGAATAATGGCTACACCTTC. The full variable domain, in which reference TRBV2 and TRBJ1-2 provide the parts outside the CDR3, is EPEVTQTPSHQVTQMGQEVILRCVPISNHLYFYWYRQILGQKVEFLVSFYNNEISEKSEIFDDQFSVERPDGSNFTLKIRSTKLEDSAMYFCARRGQNNGYTFGSGTRLTVV.

This clonotype was counted a few times. The chain uses TRBV28 and TRBJ2-7; no clear D gene. V was cut by 5 bases and J by 2 bases, with 4 bases left in between. Per germline, CDR1 MDHEN and CDR2 SYDVKM. The CDR3 runs to 11 residues. CDR3 residues: CASSVTYEQYF. The CDR3 DNA reads as TGTGCCAGCAGTGTCACCTACGAGCAGTACTTC.